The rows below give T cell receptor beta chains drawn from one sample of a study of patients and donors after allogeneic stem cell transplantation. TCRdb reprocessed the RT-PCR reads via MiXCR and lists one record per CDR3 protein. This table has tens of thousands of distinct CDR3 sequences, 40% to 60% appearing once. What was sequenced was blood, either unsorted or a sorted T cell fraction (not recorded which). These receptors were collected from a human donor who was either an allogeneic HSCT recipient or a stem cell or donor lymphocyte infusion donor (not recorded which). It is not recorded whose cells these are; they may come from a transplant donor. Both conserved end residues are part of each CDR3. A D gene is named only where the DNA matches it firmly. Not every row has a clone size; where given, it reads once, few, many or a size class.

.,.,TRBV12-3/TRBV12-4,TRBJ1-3,CASSLRVRRGTGNTIYF,TGTGCCAGCAGTTTACGGGTCAGGAGGGGTACTGGAAACACCATATATTTT
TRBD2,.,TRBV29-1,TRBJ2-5,CSVEVRAGGPKETQYF,TGCAGCGTTGAAGTGAGAGCGGGAGGGCCTAAAGAGACCCAGTACTTC
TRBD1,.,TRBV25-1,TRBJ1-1,CASSEFSFGQGGTQAFF,TGTGCCAGCAGTGAATTCTCTTTCGGACAGGGGGGTACTCAAGCTTTCTTT
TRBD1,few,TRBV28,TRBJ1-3,CASSPGAGGSGNTIYF,TGTGCCAGCAGCCCGGGGGCAGGGGGCTCTGGAAACACCATATATTTT
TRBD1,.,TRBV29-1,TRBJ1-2,CSVVQGDYGYTF,TGCAGCGTTGTACAGGGGGACTATGGCTACACCTTC
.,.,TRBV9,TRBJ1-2,CASSLLGDGYTF,TGTGCCAGCAGTCTCCTTGGGGATGGCTACACCTTC
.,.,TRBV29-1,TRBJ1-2,CSVEERDGNYGYTF,TGCAGCGTTGAAGAACGGGACGGTAACTATGGCTACACCTTC
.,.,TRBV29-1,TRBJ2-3,CSVINLPEGPADTQYF,TGCAGCGTTATTAACCTCCCCGAGGGGCCCGCAGATACGCAGTATTTT
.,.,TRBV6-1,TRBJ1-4,CASSEANSNEKLFF,TGTGCCAGCAGTGAAGCGAATAGTAATGAAAAACTGTTTTTT
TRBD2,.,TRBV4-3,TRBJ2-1,CASSQEAAGGNEQFF,TGCGCCAGCAGCCAAGAGGCAGCGGGAGGTAATGAGCAGTTCTTC
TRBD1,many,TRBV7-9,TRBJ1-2,CASSLEQGYGYTF,TGTGCCAGCAGCTTAGAACAGGGGTATGGCTACACCTTC
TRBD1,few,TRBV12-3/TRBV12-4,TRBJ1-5,CASSFGGTGSQPQHF,TGTGCCAGCAGTTTTGGCGGGACAGGCAGTCAGCCCCAGCATTTT
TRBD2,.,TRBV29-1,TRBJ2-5,CSVRSGRVGETQYF,TGCAGCGTGCGTAGCGGGAGGGTCGGAGAGACCCAGTACTTC
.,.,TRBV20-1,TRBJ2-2,CSARTGSRGTGELFF,TGCAGTGCTAGGACGGGCAGTAGGGGCACCGGGGAGCTGTTTTTT
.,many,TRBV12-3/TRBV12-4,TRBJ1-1,CASSMSTEAFF,TGTGCCAGCAGTATGAGCACTGAAGCTTTCTTT
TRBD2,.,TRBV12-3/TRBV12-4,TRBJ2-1,CASSLAGGSINEQFF,TGTGCCAGCAGTTTGGCGGGAGGGAGTATTAATGAGCAGTTCTTC
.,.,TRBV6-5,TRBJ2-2,CASSPPLLNGELFF,TGTGCCAGCAGTCCCCCTTTACTCAACGGGGAGCTGTTTTTT